This TCR beta chain was captured in a study of T cell changes during pregnancy in multiple sclerosis. Germline CDR1 reads SGHVS; CDR2 reads FQNEAQ. V gave up 6 bases and J gave up 2 bases; unmatched junction bases: 21. The length of the CDR3 is 20 residues. This table comes from immunoSEQ multiplex PCR, and its TCRdb copy is limited to in-frame clones, with some not included. The sample yields about 36,000 clones, about 88% seen once. The J gene is TRBJ1-3, the V gene TRBV7-8; 8 bases match TRBD1. This TCR was recovered from a female donor with multiple sclerosis, enrolled in a pregnancy study. The material was CD8+ T cells from peripheral blood mononuclear cells, obtained in the third trimester of pregnancy. The CDR3 nucleotides are TGTGCCAGCAGTTTCACCCCGGGACAGGATACTATGGGGCCTGGAAACACCATATATTTT. This encodes CASSFTPGQDTMGPGNTIYF.